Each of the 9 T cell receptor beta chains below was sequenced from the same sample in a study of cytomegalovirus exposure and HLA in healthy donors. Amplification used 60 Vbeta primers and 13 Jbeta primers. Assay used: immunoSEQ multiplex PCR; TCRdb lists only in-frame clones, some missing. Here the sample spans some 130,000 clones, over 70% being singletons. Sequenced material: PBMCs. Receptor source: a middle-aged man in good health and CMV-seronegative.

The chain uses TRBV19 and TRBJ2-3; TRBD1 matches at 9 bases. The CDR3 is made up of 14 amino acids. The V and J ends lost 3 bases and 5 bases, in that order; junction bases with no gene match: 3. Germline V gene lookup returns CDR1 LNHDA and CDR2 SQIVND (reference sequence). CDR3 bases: TGTGCCAGTAGTATGAACAGGGGGCGAGATACGCAGTATTTT. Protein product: CASSMNRGRDTQYF.

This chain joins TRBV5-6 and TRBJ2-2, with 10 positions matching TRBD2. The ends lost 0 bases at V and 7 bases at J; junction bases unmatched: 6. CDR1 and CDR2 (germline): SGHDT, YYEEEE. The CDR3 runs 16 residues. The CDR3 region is CASSLVLAGLGGELFF. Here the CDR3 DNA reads TGTGCCAGCAGCTTGGTACTAGCGGGATTGGGCGGGGAGCTGTTTTTT.

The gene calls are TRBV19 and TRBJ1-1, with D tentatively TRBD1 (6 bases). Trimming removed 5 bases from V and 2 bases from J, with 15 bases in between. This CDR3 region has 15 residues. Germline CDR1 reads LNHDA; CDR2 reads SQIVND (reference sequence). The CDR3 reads CASSPQDSLNTEAFF. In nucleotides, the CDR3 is TGTGCCAGTAGTCCCCAGGACAGCCTTAACACTGAAGCTTTCTTT.

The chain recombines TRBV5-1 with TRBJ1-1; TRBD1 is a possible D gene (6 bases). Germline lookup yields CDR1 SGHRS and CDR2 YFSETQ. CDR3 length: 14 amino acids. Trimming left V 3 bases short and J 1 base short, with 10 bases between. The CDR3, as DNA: TGCGCCAGCAGCTCACAGGGCCAGAACACTGAAGCTTTCTTT. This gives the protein CASSSQGQNTEAFF.

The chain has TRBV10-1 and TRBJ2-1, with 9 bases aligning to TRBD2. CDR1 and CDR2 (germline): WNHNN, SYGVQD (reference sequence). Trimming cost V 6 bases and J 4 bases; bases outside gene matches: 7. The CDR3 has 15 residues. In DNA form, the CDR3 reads TGCGCCAGCAGCGCCGGGACTAGCAAATACAATGAGCAGTTCTTC. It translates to CASSAGTSKYNEQFF.

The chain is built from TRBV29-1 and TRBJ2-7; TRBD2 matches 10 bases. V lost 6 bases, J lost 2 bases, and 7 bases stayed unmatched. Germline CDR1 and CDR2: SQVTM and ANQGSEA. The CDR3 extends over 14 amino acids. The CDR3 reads CSVARTSGAYEQYF. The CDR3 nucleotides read TGCAGCGTCGCCCGGACTAGCGGAGCCTACGAGCAGTACTTC.

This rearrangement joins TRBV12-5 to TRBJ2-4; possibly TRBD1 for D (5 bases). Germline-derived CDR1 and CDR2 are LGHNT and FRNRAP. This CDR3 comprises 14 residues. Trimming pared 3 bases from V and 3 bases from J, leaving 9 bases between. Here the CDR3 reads CASGFWGLKNIQYF. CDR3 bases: TGTGCTAGTGGTTTTTGGGGCCTCAAAAACATTCAGTACTTC.

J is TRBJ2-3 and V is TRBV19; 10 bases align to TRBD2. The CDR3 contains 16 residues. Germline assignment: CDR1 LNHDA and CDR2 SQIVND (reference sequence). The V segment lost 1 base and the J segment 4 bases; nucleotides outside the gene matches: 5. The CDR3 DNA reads TGTGCCAGTAGTATAGGAGCGGGGGGGCCCCCAGATACGCAGTATTTT. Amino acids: CASSIGAGGPPDTQYF.

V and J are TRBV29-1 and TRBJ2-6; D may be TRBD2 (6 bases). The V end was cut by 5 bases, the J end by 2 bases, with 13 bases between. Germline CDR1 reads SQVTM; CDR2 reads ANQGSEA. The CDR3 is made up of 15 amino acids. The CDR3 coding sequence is TGCAGCGTTCGGGGGTATCCAACTGGGGCCAACGTCCTGACTTTC. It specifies CSVRGYPTGANVLTF.